The rows below give T cell receptor beta chains drawn from one sample of a study of shared clonotypes between healthy human individuals. Data came from immunoSEQ multiplex PCR; TCRdb stores just in-frame clones and leaves some out. The sample includes about 2.2 million clones, 93% seen only once; the top ten take approximately 1.6%. Material for sequencing was naive CD8+ T cells from PBMCs. These TCRs come from a man younger than 35 in good health. Some clones in this sample may be carry-over from other donors' samples. CDR3s include the opening cysteine and the closing phenylalanine or tryptophan. Fields, in order: D gene, clone size, J gene, V gene, CDR3 protein, CDR3 DNA. D genes are given only for firm matches. For some rows the clone size is stated as once, few or many, or as a class when expanded; others skip it.

D: .; size: .; J: TRBJ2-7; V: TRBV11-2; CDR3: CASSTLLGEQYF; DNA: TGTGCCAGCAGCACCCTCCTGGGGGAGCAGTACTTC
D: TRBD1; size: .; J: TRBJ1-5; V: TRBV6-5; CDR3: CASSRQGGIQPQHF; DNA: TGTGCCAGCAGCCGACAGGGAGGGATTCAGCCCCAGCATTTT
D: .; size: .; J: TRBJ2-7; V: TRBV27; CDR3: CASSFGGPLRGQYF; DNA: TGTGCCAGCAGTTTTGGGGGGCCCCTTCGGGGGCAGTACTTC
D: TRBD1; size: .; J: TRBJ1-1; V: TRBV30; CDR3: CAWSLGLTGLMNTEAFF; DNA: TGTGCCTGGAGTCTAGGGCTGACAGGGCTAATGAACACTGAAGCTTTCTTT
D: TRBD1; size: .; J: TRBJ1-5; V: TRBV28; CDR3: CASSLTGGNQPQHF; DNA: TGTGCCAGCAGTTTAACAGGGGGAAATCAGCCCCAGCATTTT
D: .; size: .; J: TRBJ2-1; V: TRBV4-2; CDR3: CASSRKLAHPINNEQFF; DNA: TGTGCCAGCAGCCGAAAACTAGCCCACCCGATCAACAATGAGCAGTTCTTC
D: .; size: .; J: TRBJ1-5; V: TRBV9; CDR3: CASSGPGHVNQPQHF; DNA: TGTGCCAGCAGCGGACCGGGCCACGTGAATCAGCCCCAGCATTTT
D: .; size: few; J: TRBJ1-1; V: TRBV29-1; CDR3: CSVTEGGAAEAFF; DNA: TGCAGCGTGACCGAGGGGGGGGCTGCTGAAGCTTTCTTT
D: .; size: .; J: TRBJ2-7; V: TRBV2; CDR3: CAAASAEGYEQYF; DNA: TGTGCCGCAGCGTCCGCGGAGGGCTACGAGCAGTACTTC
D: .; size: .; J: TRBJ1-1; V: TRBV9; CDR3: CASSVRVNTEAFF; DNA: TGTGCCAGCAGCGTCAGGGTGAACACTGAAGCTTTCTTT
D: TRBD1; size: .; J: TRBJ2-7; V: TRBV28; CDR3: CASRHTGGLLYEQYF; DNA: TGTGCCAGCAGACACACAGGGGGCCTTTTGTACGAGCAGTACTTC
D: .; size: .; J: TRBJ2-7; V: TRBV16; CDR3: CASSPRRAYEQYF; DNA: TGTGCCAGCAGCCCCCGGAGAGCCTACGAGCAGTACTTC
D: .; size: few; J: TRBJ1-5; V: TRBV9; CDR3: CASSVGDSNQPQHF; DNA: TGTGCCAGCAGCGTCGGGGATAGCAATCAGCCCCAGCATTTT
D: .; size: .; J: TRBJ2-5; V: TRBV27; CDR3: CASRDGTGRPETQYF; DNA: TGTGCCAGCAGGGATGGCACGGGACGGCCAGAGACCCAGTACTTC
D: TRBD1; size: .; J: TRBJ2-5; V: TRBV4-2; CDR3: CASSQAAGGEEETQYF; DNA: TGTGCCAGCAGCCAAGCGGCAGGGGGCGAAGAAGAGACCCAGTACTTC
D: TRBD1; size: .; J: TRBJ2-5; V: TRBV7-9; CDR3: CASSPSRGTEQETQYF; DNA: TGTGCCAGCAGCCCATCCCGTGGGACAGAACAAGAGACCCAGTACTTC
D: TRBD2; size: .; J: TRBJ2-2; V: TRBV10-3; CDR3: CAISVLAGVGNTGELFF; DNA: TGTGCCATCAGTGTCCTAGCGGGAGTCGGGAACACCGGGGAGCTGTTTTTT
D: .; size: .; J: TRBJ1-5; V: TRBV19; CDR3: CASSPSGGYSNQPQHF; DNA: TGTGCCAGTAGCCCCAGTGGGGGGTATAGCAATCAGCCCCAGCATTTT
D: .; size: .; J: TRBJ2-7; V: TRBV28; CDR3: CASSDSGAVFYEQYF; DNA: TGTGCCAGCAGTGATAGCGGCGCGGTATTCTACGAGCAGTACTTC
D: TRBD2; size: .; J: TRBJ2-2; V: TRBV7-2; CDR3: CASSEFPTSGPANTGELFF; DNA: TGTGCCAGCAGCGAATTCCCGACTAGCGGGCCTGCGAACACCGGGGAGCTGTTTTTT
D: TRBD1; size: .; J: TRBJ2-7; V: TRBV7-9; CDR3: CASSPRDRASYEQYF; DNA: TGTGCCAGCAGCCCAAGGGACAGGGCCTCCTACGAGCAGTACTTC
D: TRBD2; size: .; J: TRBJ2-3; V: TRBV7-8; CDR3: CASSTPWREGPDTQYF; DNA: TGTGCCAGCAGCACCCCCTGGCGGGAGGGCCCAGATACGCAGTATTTT
D: .; size: .; J: TRBJ2-7; V: TRBV19; CDR3: CASSSKGRGTRDYEQYF; DNA: TGTGCCAGTAGCAGTAAGGGGAGGGGGACGAGGGACTACGAGCAGTACTTC
D: .; size: .; J: TRBJ1-1; V: TRBV25-1; CDR3: CASSKEGVGLMNTEAFF; DNA: TGTGCCAGCAGTAAAGAGGGGGTAGGACTAATGAACACTGAAGCTTTCTTT
D: TRBD1; size: once; J: TRBJ1-5; V: TRBV7-9; CDR3: CASSLIPRTGGWRNQPQHF; DNA: TGTGCCAGCAGCTTAATTCCCCGGACAGGTGGGTGGCGCAATCAGCCCCAGCATTTT
D: .; size: once; J: TRBJ1-1; V: TRBV28; CDR3: CASSLQGEGTEAFF; DNA: TGTGCCAGCAGTTTACAGGGCGAAGGCACTGAAGCTTTCTTT
D: TRBD1; size: few; J: TRBJ1-5; V: TRBV2; CDR3: CASSDGQGANQPQHF; DNA: TGTGCCAGCAGTGATGGGCAGGGGGCCAATCAGCCCCAGCATTTT
D: .; size: .; J: TRBJ1-1; V: TRBV4-3; CDR3: CASSQERGLGTEAFF; DNA: TGCGCCAGCAGCCAAGAGCGGGGGCTGGGTACTGAAGCTTTCTTT
D: .; size: .; J: TRBJ1-1; V: TRBV9; CDR3: CASSGGGAWNTEAFF; DNA: TGTGCCAGCAGCGGAGGGGGGGCATGGAACACTGAAGCTTTCTTT
D: TRBD1; size: .; J: TRBJ1-5; V: TRBV15; CDR3: CATSRAGTGYNQPQHF; DNA: TGTGCCACCAGCAGGGCGGGGACAGGTTACAATCAGCCCCAGCATTTT
D: TRBD1; size: .; J: TRBJ2-4; V: TRBV27; CDR3: CASSTSTGKNIQYF; DNA: TGTGCCAGCAGTACATCGACAGGGAAAAACATTCAGTACTTC
D: TRBD2; size: .; J: TRBJ2-7; V: TRBV27; CDR3: CASSFSSGTSVEQYF; DNA: TGTGCCAGCAGTTTTTCGTCCGGGACTAGCGTCGAGCAGTACTTC
D: .; size: .; J: TRBJ2-5; V: TRBV19; CDR3: CASKKTAQETQYF; DNA: TGTGCCAGTAAGAAGACAGCCCAAGAGACCCAGTACTTC
D: .; size: .; J: TRBJ2-1; V: TRBV11-2; CDR3: CASSLGGASLNEQFF; DNA: TGTGCCAGCAGCTTAGGCGGCGCTAGCCTCAATGAGCAGTTCTTC
D: .; size: .; J: TRBJ2-7; V: TRBV19; CDR3: CASSILAVSSYEQYF; DNA: TGTGCCAGTAGTATTCTGGCGGTATCCTCCTACGAGCAGTACTTC
D: .; size: .; J: TRBJ2-7; V: TRBV28; CDR3: CASSLLDSSYEQYF; DNA: TGTGCCAGCAGTTTACTCGACTCATCCTACGAGCAGTACTTC
D: .; size: .; J: TRBJ2-5; V: TRBV12-5; CDR3: CASGLEWTEETQYF; DNA: TGTGCTAGTGGTTTAGAATGGACAGAAGAGACCCAGTACTTC
D: TRBD1; size: .; J: TRBJ1-1; V: TRBV5-4; CDR3: CASSFWTGRTEAFF; DNA: TGTGCCAGCAGCTTTTGGACAGGGCGAACTGAAGCTTTCTTT
D: TRBD1; size: .; J: TRBJ1-5; V: TRBV7-9; CDR3: CASSRGTDSNQPQHF; DNA: TGTGCCAGCAGCCGTGGGACAGATAGCAATCAGCCCCAGCATTTT
D: TRBD1; size: once; J: TRBJ2-7; V: TRBV15; CDR3: CATRDREYEQYF; DNA: TGTGCCACCAGGGACAGGGAATACGAGCAGTACTTC
D: TRBD2; size: .; J: TRBJ2-7; V: TRBV27; CDR3: CASSFASGGPLGYEQYF; DNA: TGTGCCAGCAGTTTTGCTAGCGGGGGGCCTCTCGGTTACGAGCAGTACTTC
D: TRBD1; size: .; J: TRBJ1-5; V: TRBV27; CDR3: CASRVQGALSNQPQHF; DNA: TGTGCCAGCAGAGTCCAGGGGGCCCTTAGCAATCAGCCCCAGCATTTT
D: .; size: .; J: TRBJ2-7; V: TRBV11-2; CDR3: CASSSSIDYEQYF; DNA: TGTGCCAGCAGCTCGTCTATAGACTACGAGCAGTACTTC
D: .; size: .; J: TRBJ2-7; V: TRBV5-4; CDR3: CASSLLREQYF; DNA: TGTGCCAGCAGCTTGTTACGCGAGCAGTACTTC
D: .; size: .; J: TRBJ2-7; V: TRBV19; CDR3: CASSMDRGPYEQYF; DNA: TGTGCCAGTAGTATGGACCGAGGGCCCTACGAGCAGTACTTC
D: TRBD1; size: once; J: TRBJ2-7; V: TRBV7-9; CDR3: CASSSRDSYEQYF; DNA: TGTGCCAGCAGCTCCAGGGACAGCTACGAGCAGTACTTC
D: TRBD1; size: .; J: TRBJ2-1; V: TRBV14; CDR3: CASSPTGAYNEQFF; DNA: TGTGCCAGCAGCCCGACAGGGGCCTACAATGAGCAGTTCTTC
D: TRBD2; size: .; J: TRBJ2-3; V: TRBV27; CDR3: CASRPFAGGHRDTQYF; DNA: TGTGCCAGCAGACCTTTTGCGGGAGGCCATAGAGATACGCAGTATTTT
D: TRBD2; size: .; J: TRBJ2-1; V: TRBV5-6; CDR3: CATRGLAGGNEQFF; DNA: TGTGCCACCCGAGGGCTAGCGGGTGGGAATGAGCAGTTCTTC
D: TRBD1; size: .; J: TRBJ2-7; V: TRBV29-1; CDR3: CSVEGGTGPNEQYF; DNA: TGCAGCGTTGAAGGGGGGACAGGCCCCAACGAGCAGTACTTC
D: .; size: .; J: TRBJ1-1; V: TRBV19; CDR3: CASSRAGVPNTEAFF; DNA: TGTGCCAGTAGTAGAGCCGGGGTGCCGAACACTGAAGCTTTCTTT
D: .; size: .; J: TRBJ1-2; V: TRBV27; CDR3: CASSLGRAGYGYTF; DNA: TGTGCCAGCAGTTTAGGCAGGGCAGGCTATGGCTACACCTTC
D: TRBD2; size: .; J: TRBJ2-1; V: TRBV19; CDR3: CASRSSGRAYEQFF; DNA: TGTGCCAGTAGATCTAGCGGGAGGGCCTATGAGCAGTTCTTC
D: TRBD2; size: .; J: TRBJ2-7; V: TRBV9; CDR3: CASSAGGATYEQYF; DNA: TGTGCCAGCAGCGCGGGAGGGGCTACCTACGAGCAGTACTTC
D: .; size: once; J: TRBJ1-2; V: TRBV10-2; CDR3: CASSELAGVNGYTF; DNA: TGCGCCAGCAGTGAGTTGGCTGGGGTTAATGGCTACACCTTC
D: TRBD2; size: .; J: TRBJ2-2; V: TRBV7-3; CDR3: CASSATGTSGGSGELFF; DNA: TGTGCCAGCAGCGCCACCGGGACTAGCGGGGGGTCCGGGGAGCTGTTTTTT
D: .; size: .; J: TRBJ1-1; V: TRBV27; CDR3: CASKDAGPEAFF; DNA: TGTGCCAGCAAGGATGCTGGGCCTGAAGCTTTCTTT
D: .; size: .; J: TRBJ1-5; V: TRBV28; CDR3: CASSWWGLQPQHF; DNA: TGTGCCAGCAGTTGGTGGGGGCTTCAGCCCCAGCATTTT
D: .; size: .; J: TRBJ1-1; V: TRBV28; CDR3: CASSLMVGGPNTEAFF; DNA: TGTGCCAGCAGTTTAATGGTCGGGGGTCCGAACACTGAAGCTTTCTTT